The rows below give T cell receptor beta chains drawn from one sample of a study of blood T cell repertoires in COVID-19. Produced via immunoSEQ multiplex PCR; TCRdb's table is partial and in-frame only. The table shows 450,000 or so clones, with around 89% occurring only once. Sequenced: peripheral blood. All receptors come from a woman aged 40 to 49 with COVID-19, enrolled during active disease. The CDR3 runs from the conserved cysteine through the conserved F or W. Fields, in order: clone size, D gene, V gene, J gene, CDR3 DNA, CDR3 protein. The D gene is left open where the match is weak. Clone size appears in some rows only: once, few, many, or a class for an expanded clone.

size: NA
D: NA
V: TRBV5-1
J: TRBJ1-1
DNA: TGCGCCAGCAGCTTGGTGCTAGGATTGAACACTGAAGCTTTCTTT
CDR3: CASSLVLGLNTEAFF

size: NA
D: NA
V: TRBV28
J: TRBJ1-3
DNA: TGTGCCAGCCGGGAGGAGGGCTCTGGAAACACCATATATTTT
CDR3: CASREEGSGNTIYF

size: NA
D: NA
V: TRBV6-5
J: TRBJ1-1
DNA: TGTGCCACCCTCCTCCGGTCGGGCACTGAAGCTTTCTTT
CDR3: CATLLRSGTEAFF

size: few
D: TRBD2
V: TRBV10-3
J: TRBJ2-3
DNA: TGTGCCATCAGCGGGACTAGCGGGAGACCTAGCACAGATACGCAGTATTTT
CDR3: CAISGTSGRPSTDTQYF

size: once
D: TRBD1
V: TRBV28
J: TRBJ1-4
DNA: TGTGCCAGCAGTGCCCTGGGACAGGGGAGTGAAAAACTGTTTTTT
CDR3: CASSALGQGSEKLFF

size: NA
D: TRBD1
V: TRBV6-5
J: TRBJ1-2
DNA: TGTGCCAGCAGGACAGGGGACGGGAGGCCCTATGGCTACACCTTC
CDR3: CASRTGDGRPYGYTF

size: NA
D: NA
V: TRBV6-5
J: TRBJ1-2
DNA: TGTGCCAGCAGCGGGTCAGGGCGGATAGGCTACACCTTC
CDR3: CASSGSGRIGYTF

size: NA
D: NA
V: TRBV7-9
J: TRBJ2-7
DNA: TGTGCCAGCGGCTTAACTGGCGGCTACGAGCAGTACTTC
CDR3: CASGLTGGYEQYF

size: NA
D: TRBD1
V: TRBV5-4
J: TRBJ1-6
DNA: TGTGCCAGCAGCACCGTTCAGGGGGTAGATTCACCCCTCCACTTT
CDR3: CASSTVQGVDSPLHF

size: NA
D: NA
V: TRBV19
J: TRBJ2-1
DNA: TGTGCCAGTAGGCAGGGACAAACGTACAATGAGCAGTTCTTC
CDR3: CASRQGQTYNEQFF

size: NA
D: TRBD1
V: TRBV19
J: TRBJ1-1
DNA: TGTGCCAGTAGTCCGATAGACAGGGCCAACACTGAAGCTTTCTTT
CDR3: CASSPIDRANTEAFF

size: NA
D: TRBD2
V: TRBV27
J: TRBJ2-3
DNA: TGTGCCAGCAGTTTATCGGCCCATTCACTAGCGGGACGGGCAGATACGCAGTATTTT
CDR3: CASSLSAHSLAGRADTQYF

size: NA
D: TRBD2
V: TRBV9
J: TRBJ2-1
DNA: TGTGCCAGCAGCGTAGAGCGGGAGGGCCTGGGTGAGCAGTTCTTC
CDR3: CASSVEREGLGEQFF

size: NA
D: NA
V: TRBV12-5
J: TRBJ1-6
DNA: TGTGCTAGTGGTTTGCTGGGAGATTCACCCCTCCACTTT
CDR3: CASGLLGDSPLHF

size: NA
D: NA
V: TRBV4-3
J: TRBJ2-1
DNA: TGCGCCAGCAGCCAAGGGACAGCCCGGTTCTTC
CDR3: CASSQGTARFF

size: NA
D: TRBD1
V: TRBV10-3
J: TRBJ2-7
DNA: TGTGCCATCAACAGGGGGCCCCCCTCCTACGAGCAGTACTTC
CDR3: CAINRGPPSYEQYF

size: NA
D: NA
V: TRBV24-1
J: TRBJ2-2
DNA: TGTGCCACCTCCGAGGGAGCTTCCATCGACACCGGGGAGCTGTTTTTT
CDR3: CATSEGASIDTGELFF

size: NA
D: NA
V: TRBV6-4
J: TRBJ2-7
DNA: TGTGCCACCGGACTATCCTACGAGCAGTACTTC
CDR3: CATGLSYEQYF

size: NA
D: TRBD1
V: TRBV5-1
J: TRBJ2-1
DNA: TGCGCCAGCAGCGGAAAACAGGGGGCGGCCTACAATGAGCAGTTCTTC
CDR3: CASSGKQGAAYNEQFF

size: NA
D: NA
V: TRBV4-3
J: TRBJ2-2
DNA: TGCGCCAGCAGCCAACGTGGGGGGACCGGGGAGCTGTTTTTT
CDR3: CASSQRGGTGELFF

size: once
D: NA
V: TRBV11-3
J: TRBJ2-1
DNA: TGTGCCAGCAGCTTAGCCCTAGCAGACACCTACAATGAGCAGTTCTTC
CDR3: CASSLALADTYNEQFF

size: NA
D: NA
V: TRBV7-2
J: TRBJ2-1
DNA: TGTGCCAGCAGCCCCCCCGGCGGAAGCTCCTACAATGAGCAGTTCTTC
CDR3: CASSPPGGSSYNEQFF

size: NA
D: TRBD1
V: TRBV19
J: TRBJ1-1
DNA: TGTGCCAGCTTGACGACAGGGACGGGTGAAGCTTTCTTT
CDR3: CASLTTGTGEAFF

size: NA
D: TRBD1
V: TRBV5-6
J: TRBJ1-5
DNA: TGTGCCAGCAGCTTGGCCGTAAGGACAGGGAATTCTCAGCCCCAGCATTTT
CDR3: CASSLAVRTGNSQPQHF

size: NA
D: TRBD1
V: TRBV20-1
J: TRBJ2-5
DNA: TGCAGTGCTAGTCTCGACAGGGCCCGAGAGACCCAGTACTTC
CDR3: CSASLDRARETQYF

size: NA
D: NA
V: TRBV7-2
J: TRBJ2-5
DNA: TGTGCCAGCAGCTTAGGGGCAGGACAGTCCCAAGAGACCCAGTACTTC
CDR3: CASSLGAGQSQETQYF

size: NA
D: TRBD2
V: TRBV7-2
J: TRBJ2-7
DNA: TGTGCCAGCAGCTTGGTCGTCGCTAGCGGGAGTGGGAGCTCCTACGAGCAGTACTTC
CDR3: CASSLVVASGSGSSYEQYF

size: NA
D: TRBD1
V: TRBV5-1
J: TRBJ1-1
DNA: TGCGCCAGCAGCCGACGGACAGGGGGAGCAATGAACACTGAAGCTTTCTTT
CDR3: CASSRRTGGAMNTEAFF

size: NA
D: NA
V: TRBV4-3
J: TRBJ2-6
DNA: TGCGCCAGCAGAGAGTTTCTAGCTGGGGCCAACGTCCTGACTTTC
CDR3: CASREFLAGANVLTF

size: NA
D: NA
V: TRBV4-1
J: TRBJ2-7
DNA: TGCGCCAGCAGCCAACCCGGACAGAGCTACGAGCAGTACTTC
CDR3: CASSQPGQSYEQYF

size: NA
D: NA
V: TRBV5-6
J: TRBJ1-2
DNA: TGTGCCAGCAGCAAGGAGCTATATGGCTACACCTTC
CDR3: CASSKELYGYTF

size: NA
D: NA
V: TRBV18
J: TRBJ2-1
DNA: TGTGCCAGCTCACCCCCTTCGGGTCGAGACAATGAGCAGTTCTTC
CDR3: CASSPPSGRDNEQFF

size: once
D: TRBD2
V: TRBV5-6
J: TRBJ2-5
DNA: TGTGCCAGCAGGTCGGGGGGGGCCAGAGAGACCCAGTACTTC
CDR3: CASRSGGARETQYF

size: NA
D: NA
V: TRBV7-2
J: TRBJ1-1
DNA: TGTGCCAGCAGCTTAGAGGACGGGGTGAACACTGAAGCTTTCTTT
CDR3: CASSLEDGVNTEAFF

size: few
D: TRBD1
V: TRBV10-3
J: TRBJ1-2
DNA: TGTGCCATCAGTACTCCCGGGACAGGGGATGGCTACACCTTC
CDR3: CAISTPGTGDGYTF

size: NA
D: TRBD1
V: TRBV27
J: TRBJ2-3
DNA: TGTGCCAGCAGTTTGGCCCCCGGGACAGGGTCAGATACGCAGTATTTT
CDR3: CASSLAPGTGSDTQYF

size: NA
D: NA
V: TRBV27
J: TRBJ1-2
DNA: TGTGCCAGCAGACAAGTGGGGGCAGGGAGTCTCGTTGATGGCTACACCTTC
CDR3: CASRQVGAGSLVDGYTF

size: NA
D: NA
V: TRBV7-3
J: TRBJ1-1
DNA: TGTGCCAGCAGCTCCCTCCCGGCGGCGCGATACACTGAAGCTTTCTTT
CDR3: CASSSLPAARYTEAFF